Sequencing of this T cell receptor (beta chain) was carried out in a study of shared clonotypes between healthy human individuals. Study-level background: Sampling drew on donors who were a couple of women and three men aged 18 to 49.

Only one count was recorded for this clone. Terminally differentiated effector memory CD45RA+ cells were excluded by CCR7 positive selection of CD45RO-negative cells. The CDR3 is 16 residues long. Looked up from germline, CDR1 is SGHTS and CDR2 is YDEGEE. V was clipped by 2 bases and J by 3 bases; unmatched bases: 5. Clones were sequenced by immunoSEQ multiplex PCR, and TCRdb holds only the in-frame ones, with some missing. In the table there are under 2,000,000 clones, around 96% of which are singletons. The sequence was collected from a man in his late teens or twenties in good health. The sample was naive CD8+ T cells sorted from blood. The V and J genes are TRBV5-8 and TRBJ2-2, with TRBD1 matching 9 bases. CDR3 nucleotide sequence: TGTGCCAGCAGCTTTAACAGGGGGCTGTACACCGGGGAGCTGTTTTTT. Protein product: CASSFNRGLYTGELFF.